These 9 T cell receptor beta chains came from one sample sequenced in a study of blood T cell repertoires in COVID-19 (dated by TCRdb to 2020 to 2021). The method was the immunoSEQ multiplex PCR assay. TCRdb provides this immuneACCESS table in a form limited to in-frame rearrangements. Some clones are lacking; in checked studies, under half of them reflect an unresolved V gene, and why the rest are absent is not known. A total of roughly 250,000 clones appear in this sample, about 91% of them only once. Together, the top ten hold roughly 1.2% of the sample. The sequenced sample was PBMCs or T cells enriched from blood (not recorded which). These receptor sequences come from a woman in her thirties or forties with acute COVID-19.

The V and J genes are TRBV9 and TRBJ2-1, with 7 bases matching TRBD2. With V trimmed by 3 bases and J by 1 base, 4 bases remained unmatched. Germline V gene sequence: CDR1 SGDLS, CDR2 YYNGEE. This CDR3 is built from 15 residues. The CDR3, as DNA: TGTGCCAGCAGCGCAAGCGGGGTTTCCTACAATGAGCAGTTCTTC. It is translated as CASSASGVSYNEQFF.

The chain links TRBV5-1 to TRBJ1-1, with 7 bases aligning to TRBD1. V shed 3 bases, J shed 3 bases, and the junction held 2 bases outside the gene matches. CDR3 length: 13 amino acids. Germline loops: CDR1 SGHRS, CDR2 YFSETQ. CDR3: CASSYTGDTEAFF. CDR3 nucleotides: TGCGCCAGCAGCTACACAGGGGACACTGAAGCTTTCTTT.

The chain joins TRBV5-1 to TRBJ1-3, with 7 bases aligning to TRBD1. The junction had 7 bases not matched to a gene; V was cut back by 4 bases and J by 3 bases. Germline V gives CDR1 SGHRS, CDR2 YFSETQ. The CDR3 is 15 amino acids. The CDR3 coding sequence is TGCGCCAGCAGCCTTGACAGGGTATTTGGAAACACCATATATTTT. This translates into CASSLDRVFGNTIYF.

This rearrangement joins TRBV24-1 to TRBJ2-1; the match to TRBD1 covers 11 bases. Germline CDR1 KGHDR, CDR2 SFDVKD. The CDR3 loop spans 14 amino acids. V dropped 4 bases and J dropped 8; count of bases not matched to a gene: 3. The CDR3 sequence is CATSEGQGAHEQFF. As DNA, the CDR3 is TGTGCCACCAGTGAAGGACAGGGGGCCCATGAGCAGTTCTTC.

The V and J genes are TRBV5-5 and TRBJ1-1; D is possibly TRBD1 (5 bases). The length of the CDR3 is 14 residues. Germline V gives CDR1 SGHKS, CDR2 YYEKEE (reference sequence). The V end lost 0 bases, the J end lost 4 bases, and 10 bases lay between the germline ends. The CDR3 sequence is CASSLAGGITEAFF. CDR3 DNA sequence: TGTGCCAGCAGCTTGGCGGGGGGTATCACTGAAGCTTTCTTT.

The chain recombines TRBV2 with TRBJ2-7; possible D gene TRBD2, 6 bases. The CDR3 runs 13 residues. The V end lost 6 bases, the J end lost 4 bases, and 13 bases lay between the germline ends. In germline, CDR1 is SNHLY, CDR2 FYNNEI. CDR3: CASSPAEGYEQYV. CDR3 nucleotides: TGTGCCAGCAGCCCAGCGGAGGGGTACGAGCAGTACGTC.

The chain links TRBV27 to TRBJ2-1, with 8 positions matching TRBD2. The CDR3 consists of 16 residues. Trimming removed 0 bases from V and 6 bases from J; junction bases left unmatched: 7. CDR1 MNHEY and CDR2 SMNVEV come from the germline V gene (reference sequence). In DNA form, the CDR3 reads TGTGCCAGCAGTTTATCGGCCGGGAGGGCCGGCAATGAGCAGTTCTTC. Its translation: CASSLSAGRAGNEQFF.

The chain is built from TRBV7-8 and TRBJ2-7; D gene ambiguous. In germline, CDR1 is SGHVS, CDR2 FQNEAQ. This CDR3 has 12 amino acids. The V end lost 5 bases, the J end lost 0 bases, and 5 bases lay between the germline ends. The CDR3: CASSPNSYEQYF. The CDR3 DNA follows: TGTGCCAGCAGCCCTAACTCCTACGAGCAGTACTTC.

This clone was seen once. V is TRBV7-8 and J is TRBJ2-5, with 8 nucleotides matching TRBD2. The CDR3 runs 13 residues. The trim removed 5 bases at V and 5 bases at J, leaving 4 bases unmatched. CDR1 is SGHVS and CDR2 is FQNEAQ in the germline V gene. For the CDR3, the DNA is TGTGCCAGCAGCCGTAGCGGGGCGGAGACCCAGTACTTC. Protein product: CASSRSGAETQYF. Drawing the rest from reference TRBV7-8 and TRBJ2-5, the complete variable domain is GAGVSQSPRYKVAKRGQDVALRCDPISGHVSLFWYQQALGQGPEFLTYFQNEAQLDKSGLPSDRFFAERPEGSVSTLKIQRTQQEDSAVYLCASSRSGAETQYFGPGTRLLVL.